This T cell receptor (beta chain) stems from a study of CD4 T cells in relation to SARS-CoV-2 and coronaviruses. Study details: PBMCs were cultured with antigen for roughly 11 days before TCR beta sequencing. Notes on the study in general: Crossreactive clones expanded significantly less to SARS-CoV-2 than monoreactive clones. In around 60% of donors, memory CD4+ clonotypes crossrecognized SARS-CoV-2 and at least one common cold coronavirus spike.

This clone was recorded once. Its antigen is as yet unknown. The germline V gene has CDR1 MNHEY and CDR2 SVGEGT. The CDR3 has 15 residues. V lost 4 bases and J lost 8; bases outside the gene matches: 6. TCRdb keeps only in-frame clones here, not all; method: immunoSEQ multiplex PCR. The sample carries more than 25,000 clones, about three quarters recorded once. Unexposed donor CD4+ T cells date from about 2011-2019, before the COVID-19 pandemic. CD4+ T cells were isolated from the cells after about ten days of culture. Fresh IL-2 medium replaced half the medium on days 3 and 7. The sample comprised CD4+ T cells from PBMCs, cultured in vitro. The sequence derives from a human donor in good health. J is TRBJ2-1 and V is TRBV6-2 or TRBV6-3; TRBD2 matches at 12 bases. CDR3 DNA: TGTGCCAGCAGTTTCCTAGCGGGGGGGCTCGATGAGCAGTTCTTC. Amino acid sequence: CASSFLAGGLDEQFF.